This is a list of T cell receptor beta chains from one sample in a study of cytomegalovirus exposure and HLA in healthy donors. TCRdb's copy holds only in-frame clones and misses some; the assay was immunoSEQ multiplex PCR. The profile covers about 99,000 clones, with around four fifths appearing a single time and more than 1.5% taken by the ten largest. The sequenced material came from PBMCs. The source of these receptors is a woman aged 40 to 49 in good health and CMV-seronegative. Each CDR3 is given with its conserved first and last residue. The D gene is left open where the match is weak. Not all rows give a size; the values are once, few, many and, for expanded clones, a class.

J | D | size | V | DNA | CDR3
TRBJ1-3 | - | - | TRBV9 | TGTGCCAGCAGCGCCTCTCAAGGACTGAACTCTGGAAACACCATATATTTT | CASSASQGLNSGNTIYF
TRBJ2-3 | - | - | TRBV15 | TGTGCCACCAGCAGAGGGCTAGCGCTCACAGATACGCAGTATTTT | CATSRGLALTDTQYF
TRBJ2-5 | TRBD2 | - | TRBV6-5 | TGTGCCAGCAGCCGAGGCGGACTAGCGGCAGAGACCCAGTACTTC | CASSRGGLAAETQYF
TRBJ1-2 | - | - | TRBV9 | TGTGCCAGCAGCCCTCCCTTGGGGCAAGCTAACTATGGCTACACCTTC | CASSPPLGQANYGYTF
TRBJ1-4 | - | once | TRBV7-9 | TGTGCCAGCAGCTTGAAGAGGCTTAATGAAAAACTGTTTTTT | CASSLKRLNEKLFF
TRBJ1-2 | TRBD1 | - | TRBV5-1 | TGCGCCAGCAGCCCAACGACAGGGGGCAAAGGCTACACCTTC | CASSPTTGGKGYTF
TRBJ2-1 | TRBD1 | - | TRBV11-1 | TGTGCCAGCAGCCCCGACAGGGGGCCGAGAAATGAGCAGTTCTTC | CASSPDRGPRNEQFF
TRBJ2-7 | TRBD1 | - | TRBV6-5 | TGTGCCAGCAGTGACACAGGGGACGAGCAGTACTTC | CASSDTGDEQYF
TRBJ2-1 | TRBD2 | few | TRBV7-7 | TGTGCTAGCAGCGACGGACTAGCGCAAATCAATGAGCAGTTCTTC | CASSDGLAQINEQFF
TRBJ2-7 | - | - | TRBV5-5 | TGTGCCAGCAGCCCTGTTCCCTTCCAGGCGTCCTACGAGCAGTACTTC | CASSPVPFQASYEQYF
TRBJ2-7 | TRBD2 | - | TRBV27 | TGTGCCAGCAGTTTACGTTTGGGCCTAGCGGGATTCGAGCAGTACTTC | CASSLRLGLAGFEQYF
TRBJ2-3 | TRBD2 | once | TRBV4-1 | TGCGCCAGCAGCCCGGGGCTAGCGGGAGGGCCGGGCACAGATACGCAGTATTTT | CASSPGLAGGPGTDTQYF
TRBJ2-7 | - | - | TRBV4-1 | TGCGCCAGCAGCCAAGAGTCCCAGGCCGTCTACGAGCAGTACTTC | CASSQESQAVYEQYF
TRBJ2-6 | TRBD1 | - | TRBV29-1 | TGCAGCGTTGACGACAGGGGGGTTTCTGGGGCCAACGTCCTGACTTTC | CSVDDRGVSGANVLTF
TRBJ1-1 | - | - | TRBV7-2 | TGTGCCAGCAGCTTAGGTATCCAAGCTTTCTTT | CASSLGIQAFF
TRBJ1-2 | - | - | TRBV18 | TGTGCCAGCTCACCACCGACGGACTCCTATGGCTACACCTTC | CASSPPTDSYGYTF
TRBJ2-7 | - | - | TRBV7-8 | TGTGCCAGCAGCTCGAATAGGGGAAGCTCCTACGAGCAGTACTTC | CASSSNRGSSYEQYF